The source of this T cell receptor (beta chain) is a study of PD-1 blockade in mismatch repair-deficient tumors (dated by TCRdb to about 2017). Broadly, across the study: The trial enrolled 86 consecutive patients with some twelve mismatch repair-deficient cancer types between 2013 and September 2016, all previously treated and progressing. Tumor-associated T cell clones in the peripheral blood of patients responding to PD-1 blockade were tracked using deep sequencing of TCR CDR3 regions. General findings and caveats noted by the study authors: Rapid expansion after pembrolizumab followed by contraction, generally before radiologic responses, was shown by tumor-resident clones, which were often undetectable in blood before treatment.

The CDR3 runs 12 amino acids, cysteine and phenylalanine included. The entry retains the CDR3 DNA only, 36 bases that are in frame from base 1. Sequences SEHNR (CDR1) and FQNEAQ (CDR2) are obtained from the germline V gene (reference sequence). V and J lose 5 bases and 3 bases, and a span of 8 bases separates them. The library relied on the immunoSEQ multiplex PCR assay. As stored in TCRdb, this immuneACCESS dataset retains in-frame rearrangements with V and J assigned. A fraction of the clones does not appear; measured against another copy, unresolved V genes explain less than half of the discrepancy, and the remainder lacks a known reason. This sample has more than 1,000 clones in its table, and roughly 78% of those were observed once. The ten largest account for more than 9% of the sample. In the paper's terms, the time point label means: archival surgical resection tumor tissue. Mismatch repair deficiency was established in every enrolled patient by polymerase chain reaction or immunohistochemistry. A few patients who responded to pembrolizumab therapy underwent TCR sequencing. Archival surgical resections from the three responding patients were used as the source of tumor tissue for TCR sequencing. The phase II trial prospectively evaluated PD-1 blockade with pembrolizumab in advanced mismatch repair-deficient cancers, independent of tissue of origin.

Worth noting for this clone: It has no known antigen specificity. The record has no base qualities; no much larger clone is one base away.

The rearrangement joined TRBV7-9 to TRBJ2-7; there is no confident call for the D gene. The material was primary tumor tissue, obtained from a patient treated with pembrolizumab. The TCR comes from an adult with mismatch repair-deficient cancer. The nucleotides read TGTGCCAGCAGCCCGACGGACTACGAGCAGTACTTC. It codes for CASSPTDYEQYF.